This T cell receptor beta chain was identified in a study of T cell responses to AZD1222 COVID-19 vaccine. Findings of the study overall: When two AZD1222 doses had been given, Spike-specific TCR breadth and depth rose. White British donors predominated, females outnumbered males, and clonal diversity was possibly underestimated.

Trimming pared 5 bases from V and 1 base from J, leaving 11 bases between. The CDR3 sequence is 14 residues long. Looked up from germline, CDR1 is SNHLY and CDR2 is FYNNEI. A note on this clone: Its specificity is unknown.

Clones were sequenced by immunoSEQ multiplex PCR, and TCRdb holds only the in-frame ones, with some missing. The sample holds 90,000 to 110,000 clones, 88% seen once. The source material was peripheral blood, sampled on day 0 of MenACWY control vaccination. The rearrangement joins TRBV2 to TRBJ2-5; perhaps TRBD1 as D (6 bases). This receptor was obtained from an adult in good health. CDR3: CASSKQGRQETQYF. In DNA, the CDR3 is TGTGCCAGCAGTAAACAGGGACGCCAAGAGACCCAGTACTTC.